This T cell receptor (beta chain) was profiled in a study of control samples from healthy donors and cancer patients (dated by TCRdb to 2019 to 2021). Receptors were amplified or captured by the immunoSEQ multiplex PCR assay. TCRdb limited this immuneACCESS table to in-frame rearrangements with V and J called. A share of clones is missing; checked studies link under half to unresolved V genes, and the rest is unexplained. The sample table records 160,000 or so clones; approximately 94% of these occur just once. The leading ten clones occupy 14% of the sample. Of note for this clone: Which antigen it targets is not known. No clone much larger than this one lies a single base away; base qualities are absent.

This sequence originates from a man in his sixties with colorectal cancer. The sample consisted of PBMCs.

The DNA is as follows: TGCGCCAGCAGCCAAGGGCCTAGCGGGGGCTCCTACGAGCAGTACTTC. It specifies CASSQGPSGGSYEQYF. Rearrangement joined TRBV4-1 to TRBJ2-7, with 10 bases aligning to TRBD2. From the germline V gene, CDR1 is MGHRA and CDR2 is YSYEKL. From its cysteine to its phenylalanine, the CDR3 spans 16 amino acids. Only the CDR3 part of the read is kept: 48 bases, read in frame from the first base. From V the trimming removes 1 base and from J it removes 0 bases, while the gene matches leave 3 bases of the junction unaccounted for.